This T cell receptor (beta chain) was identified during a study of CD8 T cells in Susac syndrome. Study-level background: Patients with Susac syndrome were, at the time of blood collection, therapy-naive, maintained on corticosteroids, or maintained on intravenous immunoglobulin alone.

Reverse transcription of roughly 0.5 to 1 ug RNA was carried out with random hexamers. TCRdb re-derived calls from the immunoSEQ multiplex PCR reads in MiXCR, one entry per CDR3 protein. The sample shows under 85,000 distinct CDR3 sequences, about 93% of them seen only once. This CDR3 is built from 12 residues. The V end was cut by 6 bases, the J end by 6 bases, with 10 bases between. Source material: CD8+ T cells from PBMCs. The TCR sequence derives from a human donor with Susac syndrome. The rearrangement uses TRBV12-3 or TRBV12-4 and TRBJ2-3; no clear D. CDR3 sequence: CASSPLADTQYF. In DNA, the CDR3 is TGTGCCAGCAGCCCCCTGGCTGATACGCAGTATTTT.